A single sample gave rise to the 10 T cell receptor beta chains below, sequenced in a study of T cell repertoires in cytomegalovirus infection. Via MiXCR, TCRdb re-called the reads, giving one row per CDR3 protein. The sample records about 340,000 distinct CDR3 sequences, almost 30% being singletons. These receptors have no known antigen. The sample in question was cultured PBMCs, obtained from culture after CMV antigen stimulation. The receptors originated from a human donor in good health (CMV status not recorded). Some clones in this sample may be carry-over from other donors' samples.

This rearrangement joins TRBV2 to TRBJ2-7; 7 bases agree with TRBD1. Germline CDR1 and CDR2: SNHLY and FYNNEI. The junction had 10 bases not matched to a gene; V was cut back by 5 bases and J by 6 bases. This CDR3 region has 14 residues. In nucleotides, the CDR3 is TGTGCCAGCAGTCGGGACAGCCTTCTTTTCGAGCAGTACTTC. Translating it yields CASSRDSLLFEQYF.

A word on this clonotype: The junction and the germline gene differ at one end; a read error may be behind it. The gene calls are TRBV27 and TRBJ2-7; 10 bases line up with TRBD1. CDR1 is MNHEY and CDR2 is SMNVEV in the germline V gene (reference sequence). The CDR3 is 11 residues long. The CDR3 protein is CASRSGTGVHF. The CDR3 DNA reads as TGTGCCAGCAGATCCGGGACAGGGGTACACTTC.

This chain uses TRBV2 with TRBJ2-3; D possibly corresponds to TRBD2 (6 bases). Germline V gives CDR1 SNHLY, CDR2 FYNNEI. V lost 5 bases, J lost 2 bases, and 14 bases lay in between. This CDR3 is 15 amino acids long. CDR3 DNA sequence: TGTGCCAGCAGTATACTAGCCGCGGTCACAGATACGCAGTATTTT. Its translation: CASSILAAVTDTQYF.

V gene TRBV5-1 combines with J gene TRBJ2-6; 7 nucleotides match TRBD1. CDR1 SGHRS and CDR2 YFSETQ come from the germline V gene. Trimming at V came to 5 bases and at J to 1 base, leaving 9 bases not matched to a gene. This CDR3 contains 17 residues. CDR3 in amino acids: CASRRTGGNSGANVLTF. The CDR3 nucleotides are TGCGCCAGCAGACGGACAGGAGGAAATTCTGGGGCCAACGTCCTGACTTTC.

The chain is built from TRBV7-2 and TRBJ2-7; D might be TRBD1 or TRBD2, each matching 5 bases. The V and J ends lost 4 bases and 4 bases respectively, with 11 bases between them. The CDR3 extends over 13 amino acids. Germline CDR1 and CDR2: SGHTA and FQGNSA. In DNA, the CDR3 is TGTGCCAGCAGCTATGGGACGGAATACGAGCAGTACTTC. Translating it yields CASSYGTEYEQYF. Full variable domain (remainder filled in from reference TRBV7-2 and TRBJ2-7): GAGVSQSPSNKVTEKGKDVELRCDPISGHTALYWYRQSLGQGLEFLIYFQGNSAPDKSGLPSDRFSAERTGGSVSTLTIQRTQQEDSAVYLCASSYGTEYEQYFGPGTRLTVT.

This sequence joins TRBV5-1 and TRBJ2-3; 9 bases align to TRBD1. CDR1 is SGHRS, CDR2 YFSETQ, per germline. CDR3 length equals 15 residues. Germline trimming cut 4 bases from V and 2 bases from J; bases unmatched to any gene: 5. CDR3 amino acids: CASSHGQGPTDTQYF. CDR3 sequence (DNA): TGCGCCAGCAGCCACGGACAGGGGCCCACAGATACGCAGTATTTT.

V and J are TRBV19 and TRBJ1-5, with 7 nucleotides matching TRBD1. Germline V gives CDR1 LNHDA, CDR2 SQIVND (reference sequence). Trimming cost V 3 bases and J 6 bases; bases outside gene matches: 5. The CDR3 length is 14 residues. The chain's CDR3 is CASSIQGGGQPQHF. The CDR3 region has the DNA TGTGCCAGTAGTATTCAGGGGGGGGGTCAGCCCCAGCATTTT.

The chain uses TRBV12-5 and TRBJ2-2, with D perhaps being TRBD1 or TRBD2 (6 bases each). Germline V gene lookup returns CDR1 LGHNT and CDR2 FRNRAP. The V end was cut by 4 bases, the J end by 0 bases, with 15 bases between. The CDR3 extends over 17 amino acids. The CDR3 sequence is CASGYKGGPANTGELFF. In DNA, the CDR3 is TGTGCTAGTGGTTACAAAGGGGGGCCCGCGAACACCGGGGAGCTGTTTTTT.

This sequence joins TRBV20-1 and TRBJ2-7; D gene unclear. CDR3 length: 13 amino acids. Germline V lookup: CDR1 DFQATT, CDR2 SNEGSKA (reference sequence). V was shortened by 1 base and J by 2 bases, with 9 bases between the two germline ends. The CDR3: CSARVTGTYEQYF. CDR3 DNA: TGCAGTGCTAGAGTGACGGGTACCTACGAGCAGTACTTC.

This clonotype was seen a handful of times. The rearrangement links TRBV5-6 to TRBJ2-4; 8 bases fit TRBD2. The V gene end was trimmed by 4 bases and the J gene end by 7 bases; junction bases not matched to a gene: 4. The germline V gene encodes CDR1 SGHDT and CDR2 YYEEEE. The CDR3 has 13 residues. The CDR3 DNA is TGTGCCAGCAGCCCGGGACTAGTGAACATTCAGTACTTC. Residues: CASSPGLVNIQYF.